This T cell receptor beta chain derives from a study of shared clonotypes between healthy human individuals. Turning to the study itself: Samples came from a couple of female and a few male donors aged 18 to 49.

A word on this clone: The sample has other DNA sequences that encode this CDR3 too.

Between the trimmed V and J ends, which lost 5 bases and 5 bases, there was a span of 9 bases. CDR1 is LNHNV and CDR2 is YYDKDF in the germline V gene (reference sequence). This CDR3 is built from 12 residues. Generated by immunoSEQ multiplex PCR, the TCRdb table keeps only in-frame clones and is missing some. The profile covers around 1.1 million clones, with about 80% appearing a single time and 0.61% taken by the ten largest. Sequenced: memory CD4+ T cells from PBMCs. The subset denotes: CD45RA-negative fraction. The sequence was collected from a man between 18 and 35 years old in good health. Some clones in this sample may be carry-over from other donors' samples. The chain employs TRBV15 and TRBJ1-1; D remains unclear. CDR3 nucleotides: TGTGCCACCAGCCGCCAAGGGACTGAAGCTTTCTTT. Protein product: CATSRQGTEAFF.